The present T cell receptor (beta chain) was sequenced within a study of blood T cell repertoires in COVID-19. Across the study: Researchers got acute and convalescent COVID-19 samples from the United States, Italy and Spain. Nucleic acid was either cDNA or gDNA, and it came from T cells, B-cell-depleted T cells, or PBMCs.

This CDR3 is built from 15 residues. The germline V gene encodes CDR1 LNHDA and CDR2 SQIVND (reference sequence). The V end was cut by 1 base, the J end by 7 bases, with 13 bases between. Study processing details: Estimates of nucleated cell counts were drawn from the amplification of reference gene primers. Method: immunoSEQ multiplex PCR; TCRdb's copy keeps in-frame clones and lacks some. That table furnishes V, J and clone size, whereas the DNA furnished D and trimming. The sample yields about 120,000 clones, 60% to 85% seen once. This chain uses TRBV19 with TRBJ1-4; the D is unclear. The clonotype originates from a man in his 70s with acute or convalescent COVID-19. The sequenced material came from peripheral blood. CDR3 bases: TGTGCCAGTAGTATAGTGTCTCGGGGAACTGAAAAACTGTTTTTT. It is translated as CASSIVSRGTEKLFF.